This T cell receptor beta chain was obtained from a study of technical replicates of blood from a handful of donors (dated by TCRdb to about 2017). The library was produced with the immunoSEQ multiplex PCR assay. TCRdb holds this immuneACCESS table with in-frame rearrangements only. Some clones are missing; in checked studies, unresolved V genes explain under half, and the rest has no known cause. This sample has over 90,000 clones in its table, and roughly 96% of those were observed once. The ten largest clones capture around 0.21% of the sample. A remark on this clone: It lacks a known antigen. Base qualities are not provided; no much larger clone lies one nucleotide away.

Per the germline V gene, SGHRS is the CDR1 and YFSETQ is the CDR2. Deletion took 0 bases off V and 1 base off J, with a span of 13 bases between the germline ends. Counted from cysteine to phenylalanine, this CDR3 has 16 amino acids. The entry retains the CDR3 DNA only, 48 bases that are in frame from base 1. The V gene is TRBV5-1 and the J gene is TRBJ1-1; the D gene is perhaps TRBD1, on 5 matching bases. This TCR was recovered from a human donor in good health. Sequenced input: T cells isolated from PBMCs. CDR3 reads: CASSLALQGWNTEAFF. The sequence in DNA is TGCGCCAGCAGCTTGGCCCTTCAGGGATGGAACACTGAAGCTTTCTTT. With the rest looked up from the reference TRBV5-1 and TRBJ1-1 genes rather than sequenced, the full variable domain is KAGVTQTPRYLIKTRGQQVTLSCSPISGHRSVSWYQQTPGQGLQFLFEYFSETQRNKGNFPGRFSGRQFSNSRSEMNVSTLELGDSALYLCASSLALQGWNTEAFFGQGTRLTVV.